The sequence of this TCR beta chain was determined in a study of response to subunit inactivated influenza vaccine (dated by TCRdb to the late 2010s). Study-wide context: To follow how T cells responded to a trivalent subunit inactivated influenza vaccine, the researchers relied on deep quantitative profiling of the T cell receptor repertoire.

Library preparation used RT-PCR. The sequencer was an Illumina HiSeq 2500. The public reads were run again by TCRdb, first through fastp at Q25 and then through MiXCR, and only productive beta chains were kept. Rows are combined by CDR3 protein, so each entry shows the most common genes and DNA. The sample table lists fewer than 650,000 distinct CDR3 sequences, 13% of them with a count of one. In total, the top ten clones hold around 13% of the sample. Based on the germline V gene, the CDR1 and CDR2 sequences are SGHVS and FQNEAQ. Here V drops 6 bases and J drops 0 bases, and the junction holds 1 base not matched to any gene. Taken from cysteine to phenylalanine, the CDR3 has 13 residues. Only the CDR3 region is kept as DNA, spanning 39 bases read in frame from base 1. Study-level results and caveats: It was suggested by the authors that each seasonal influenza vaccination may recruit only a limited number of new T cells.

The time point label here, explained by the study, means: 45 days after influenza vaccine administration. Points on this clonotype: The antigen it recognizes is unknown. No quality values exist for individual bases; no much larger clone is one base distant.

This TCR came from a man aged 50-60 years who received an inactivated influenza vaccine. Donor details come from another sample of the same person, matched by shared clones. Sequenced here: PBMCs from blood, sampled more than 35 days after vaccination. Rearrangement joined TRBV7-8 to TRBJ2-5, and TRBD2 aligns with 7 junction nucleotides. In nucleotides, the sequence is TGTGCCAGCAGGCGGGGGAACCAAGAGACCCAGTACTTC. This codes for CASRRGNQETQYF.